This TCR beta chain was documented in a study of T cell responses to AZD1222 COVID-19 vaccine. Only in-frame clones appear in the TCRdb table, and some are missing; sequencing was by immunoSEQ multiplex PCR. The sample has 140,000 to 150,000 clones; about 94% are singletons. This clone occurred a few times. Within the sample, other DNA sequences also encode this same CDR3. Trimming removed 0 bases from V and 8 bases from J, with 10 bases in between. This CDR3 comprises 13 residues. Germline assignment: CDR1 SEHNR and CDR2 FQNEAQ (reference sequence). The chain joins TRBV7-9 to TRBJ1-1; no definite D call. Sequenced material: peripheral blood, taken on day 0 of AZD1222 vaccination. This clonotype was sampled from an adult in good health. The CDR3 spells CASSLAGPTEAFF. CDR3 coding DNA: TGTGCCAGCAGCTTAGCAGGCCCCACCGAAGCTTTCTTT.